This T cell receptor beta chain is from a study of blood T cell repertoires in COVID-19. CDR1 is KGHSH and CDR2 is LQKENI in the germline V gene. V lost 6 bases and J lost 9; bases outside the gene matches: 8. The CDR3 consists of 14 residues. TCRdb's copy holds only in-frame clones and misses some; the assay was immunoSEQ multiplex PCR. The repertoire holds 150,000 or so clones, with roughly 84% as singletons. This TCR was recovered from a woman in her 50s with acute or convalescent COVID-19. Sequenced input: peripheral blood. This chain connects TRBV18 to TRBJ2-2; TRBD1 matches at 9 bases. The CDR3 region has the DNA TGTGCCAGCTCTCCCGGGACAGGGACAAGGGAGCTGTTTTTT. Protein: CASSPGTGTRELFF.